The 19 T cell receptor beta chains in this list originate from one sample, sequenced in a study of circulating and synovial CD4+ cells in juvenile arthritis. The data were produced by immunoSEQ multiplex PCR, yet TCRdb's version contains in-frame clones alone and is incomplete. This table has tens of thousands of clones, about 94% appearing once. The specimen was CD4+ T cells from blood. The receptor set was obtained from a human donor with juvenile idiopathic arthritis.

The CDR3 bases are TGTGCCAGCAGCTTCGGGGACTCCAACACCGGGGAGCTGTTTTTT. Translating it yields CASSFGDSNTGELFF. The genes are TRBV7-3 and TRBJ2-2, with D possibly matching TRBD2 (6 bases). The germline gives CDR1 SGHTA, CDR2 FQGTGA. The CDR3 has 15 residues. Trimming cost V 3 bases and J 2 bases, with 10 bases left between them. The entire variable domain, with the rest obtained from reference TRBV7-3 and TRBJ2-2, is as follows: GAGVSQTPSNKVTEKGKYVELRCDPISGHTALYWYRQSLGQGPEFLIYFQGTGAADDSGLPNDRFFAVRPEGSVSTLKIQRTERGDSAVYLCASSFGDSNTGELFFGEGSRLTVL.

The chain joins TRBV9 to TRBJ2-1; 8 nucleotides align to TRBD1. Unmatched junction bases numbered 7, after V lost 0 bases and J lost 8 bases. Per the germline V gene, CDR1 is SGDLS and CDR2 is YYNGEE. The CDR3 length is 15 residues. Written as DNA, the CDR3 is TGTGCCAGCAGCGTAGGGCAGGGGGCATCGTATGAGCAGTTCTTC. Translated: CASSVGQGASYEQFF.

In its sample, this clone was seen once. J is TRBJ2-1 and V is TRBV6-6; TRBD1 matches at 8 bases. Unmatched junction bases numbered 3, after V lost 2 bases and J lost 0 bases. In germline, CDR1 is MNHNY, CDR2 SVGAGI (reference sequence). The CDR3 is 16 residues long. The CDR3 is CASSYPGTGSYNEQFF. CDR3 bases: TGTGCCAGCAGTTACCCCGGGACAGGCTCCTACAATGAGCAGTTCTTC.

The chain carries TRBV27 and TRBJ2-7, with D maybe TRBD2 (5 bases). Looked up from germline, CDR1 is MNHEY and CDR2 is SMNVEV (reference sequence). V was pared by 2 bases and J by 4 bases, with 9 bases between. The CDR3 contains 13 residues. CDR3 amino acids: CASSLRLRYEQYF. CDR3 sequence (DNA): TGTGCCAGCAGTTTAAGACTAAGATACGAGCAGTACTTC.

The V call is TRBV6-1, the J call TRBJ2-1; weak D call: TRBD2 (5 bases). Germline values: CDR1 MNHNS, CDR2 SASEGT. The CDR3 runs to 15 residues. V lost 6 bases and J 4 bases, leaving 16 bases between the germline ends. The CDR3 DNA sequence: TGTGCCAGCAGCGAGGGCGATAGATTATACAATGAGCAGTTCTTC. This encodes CASSEGDRLYNEQFF.

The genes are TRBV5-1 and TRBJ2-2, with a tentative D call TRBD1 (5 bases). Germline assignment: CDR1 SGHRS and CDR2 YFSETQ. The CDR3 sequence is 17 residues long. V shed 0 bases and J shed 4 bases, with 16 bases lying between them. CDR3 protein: CASSLVSEQAGTGELFF. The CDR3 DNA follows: TGCGCCAGCAGCTTGGTATCGGAACAGGCCGGCACCGGGGAGCTGTTTTTT.

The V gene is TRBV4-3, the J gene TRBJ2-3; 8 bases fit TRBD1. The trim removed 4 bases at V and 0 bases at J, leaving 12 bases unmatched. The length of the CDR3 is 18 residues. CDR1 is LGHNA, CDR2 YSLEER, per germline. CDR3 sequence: CASSRLGQGLFSTDTQYF. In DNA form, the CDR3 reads TGCGCCAGCAGCCGACTTGGACAGGGCCTATTTAGCACAGATACGCAGTATTTT.

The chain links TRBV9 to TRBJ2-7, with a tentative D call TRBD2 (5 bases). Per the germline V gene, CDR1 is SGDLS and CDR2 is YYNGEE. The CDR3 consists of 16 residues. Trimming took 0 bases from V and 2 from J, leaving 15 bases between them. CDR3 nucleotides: TGTGCCAGCAGCGTAGACGATCTTCGGGGAACCTACGAGCAGTACTTC. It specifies CASSVDDLRGTYEQYF.

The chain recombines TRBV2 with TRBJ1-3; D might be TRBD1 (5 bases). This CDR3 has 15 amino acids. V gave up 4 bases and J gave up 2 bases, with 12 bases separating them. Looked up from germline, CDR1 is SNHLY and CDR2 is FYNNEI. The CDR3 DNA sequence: TGTGCCAGCAGTGGTTTGGGGGGGACTGGAAACACCATATATTTT. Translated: CASSGLGGTGNTIYF. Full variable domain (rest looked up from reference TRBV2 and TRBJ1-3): EPEVTQTPSHQVTQMGQEVILRCVPISNHLYFYWYRQILGQKVEFLVSFYNNEISEKSEIFDDQFSVERPDGSNFTLKIRSTKLEDSAMYFCASSGLGGTGNTIYFGEGSWLTVV.

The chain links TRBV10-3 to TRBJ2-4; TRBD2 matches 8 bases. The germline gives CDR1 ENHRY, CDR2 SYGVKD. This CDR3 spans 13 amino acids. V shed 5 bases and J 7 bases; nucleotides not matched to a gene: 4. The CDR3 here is CAISSGGMNIQYF. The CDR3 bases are TGTGCCATCAGTTCGGGGGGGATGAACATTCAGTACTTC.

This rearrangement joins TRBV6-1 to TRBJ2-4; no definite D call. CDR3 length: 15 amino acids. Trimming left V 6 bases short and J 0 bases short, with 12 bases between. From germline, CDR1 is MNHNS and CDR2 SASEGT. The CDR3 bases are TGTGCCAGCAGCACCCAGACACTAGCCAAAAACATTCAGTACTTC. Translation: CASSTQTLAKNIQYF.

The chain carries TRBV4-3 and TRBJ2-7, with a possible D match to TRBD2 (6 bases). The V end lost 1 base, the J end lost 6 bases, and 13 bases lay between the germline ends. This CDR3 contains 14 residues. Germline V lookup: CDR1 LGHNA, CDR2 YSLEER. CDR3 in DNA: TGCGCCAGCAGCCAAGGGCGGGGTAGACCCGAGCAGTACTTC. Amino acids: CASSQGRGRPEQYF.

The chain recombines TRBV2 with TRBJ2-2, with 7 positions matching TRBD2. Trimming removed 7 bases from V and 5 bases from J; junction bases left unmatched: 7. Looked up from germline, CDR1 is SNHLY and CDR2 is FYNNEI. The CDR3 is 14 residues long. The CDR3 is CASKVGGRTGELFF. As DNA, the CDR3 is TGTGCCAGCAAGGTGGGGGGGAGGACCGGGGAGCTGTTTTTT.

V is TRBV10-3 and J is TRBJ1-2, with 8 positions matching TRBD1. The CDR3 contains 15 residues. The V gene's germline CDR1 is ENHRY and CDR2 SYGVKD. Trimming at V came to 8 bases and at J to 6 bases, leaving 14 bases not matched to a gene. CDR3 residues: CAIRALVQGANGYTF. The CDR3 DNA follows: TGTGCCATCCGGGCCCTCGTCCAGGGGGCAAATGGCTACACCTTC.

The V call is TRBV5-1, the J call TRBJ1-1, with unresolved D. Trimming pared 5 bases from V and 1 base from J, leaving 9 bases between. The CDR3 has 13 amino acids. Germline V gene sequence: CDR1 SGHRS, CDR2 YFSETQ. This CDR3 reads CASSQAPNTEAFF. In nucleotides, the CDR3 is TGCGCCAGCAGTCAAGCGCCGAACACTGAAGCTTTCTTT.

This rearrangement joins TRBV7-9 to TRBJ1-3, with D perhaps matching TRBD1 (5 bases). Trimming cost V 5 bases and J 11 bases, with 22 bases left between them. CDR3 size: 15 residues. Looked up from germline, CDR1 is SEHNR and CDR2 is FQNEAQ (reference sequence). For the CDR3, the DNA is TGTGCCAGCAGCCGAACGGGGGGAGTGGGAAGCTCCATATATTTT. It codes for CASSRTGGVGSSIYF.

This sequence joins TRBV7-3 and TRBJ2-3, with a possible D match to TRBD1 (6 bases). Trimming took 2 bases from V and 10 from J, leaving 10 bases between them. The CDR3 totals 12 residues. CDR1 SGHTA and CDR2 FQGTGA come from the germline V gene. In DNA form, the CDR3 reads TGTGCCAGCAGCTTACAGGGGACGGCGCAGTATTTT. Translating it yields CASSLQGTAQYF.

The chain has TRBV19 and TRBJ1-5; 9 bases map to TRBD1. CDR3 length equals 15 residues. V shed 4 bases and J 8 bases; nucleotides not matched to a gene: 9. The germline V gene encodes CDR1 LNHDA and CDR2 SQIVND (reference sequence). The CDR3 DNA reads TGTGCCAGTAGTAGACTCGGACAGGGGAGAGAGCCCCAGCATTTT. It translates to CASSRLGQGREPQHF. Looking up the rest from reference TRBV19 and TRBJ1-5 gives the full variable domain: DGGITQSPKYLFRKEGQNVTLSCEQNLNHDAMYWYRQDPGQGLRLIYYSQIVNDFQKGDIAEGYSVSREKKESFPLTVTSAQKNPTAFYLCASSRLGQGREPQHFGDGTRLSIL.

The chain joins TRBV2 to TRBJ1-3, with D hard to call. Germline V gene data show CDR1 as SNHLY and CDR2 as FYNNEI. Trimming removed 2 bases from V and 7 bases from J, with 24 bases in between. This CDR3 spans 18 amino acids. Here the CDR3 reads CASSESYGLLSKTNTIYF. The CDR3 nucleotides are TGTGCCAGCAGTGAATCCTATGGGCTGCTGTCCAAAACGAACACCATATATTTT.